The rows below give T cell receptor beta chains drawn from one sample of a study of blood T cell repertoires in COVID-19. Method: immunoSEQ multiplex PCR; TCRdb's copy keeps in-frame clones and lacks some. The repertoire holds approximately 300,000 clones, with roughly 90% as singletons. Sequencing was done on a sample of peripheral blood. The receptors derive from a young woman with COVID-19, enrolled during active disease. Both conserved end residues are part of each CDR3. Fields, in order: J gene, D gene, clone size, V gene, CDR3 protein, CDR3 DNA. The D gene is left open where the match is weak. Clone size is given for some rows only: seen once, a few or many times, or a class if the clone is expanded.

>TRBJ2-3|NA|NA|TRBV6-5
CAISRTFSTDTQYF
TGTGCCATCTCCAGGACATTTTCCACAGATACGCAGTATTTT
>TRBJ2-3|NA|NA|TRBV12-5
CASGLVKGSSTDTQYF
TGTGCTAGTGGTTTGGTAAAGGGGTCCAGCACAGATACGCAGTATTTT
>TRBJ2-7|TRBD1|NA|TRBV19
CASSIEGGQGIRYEQYF
TGTGCCAGTAGTATAGAGGGGGGACAGGGGATTCGCTACGAGCAGTACTTC
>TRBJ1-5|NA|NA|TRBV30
CAWGRQNNQPQHF
TGTGCCTGGGGAAGACAGAATAATCAGCCCCAGCATTTT
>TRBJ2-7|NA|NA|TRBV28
CASSPGVLSSYEQYF
TGTGCCAGCAGTCCAGGGGTGCTAAGCTCCTACGAGCAGTACTTC
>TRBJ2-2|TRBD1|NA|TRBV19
CASRRGQANTGELFF
TGTGCCAGCCGCAGGGGGCAGGCGAACACCGGGGAGCTGTTTTTT
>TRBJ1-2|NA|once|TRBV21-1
CASRLGGNGYTF
TGTGCCAGCAGACTGGGGGGGAATGGCTACACCTTC
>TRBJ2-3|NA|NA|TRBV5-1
CASSSSVGTDTQYF
TGCGCCAGCAGCTCTTCGGTCGGCACAGATACGCAGTATTTT
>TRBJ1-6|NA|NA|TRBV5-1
CASSPGWVLHNSPLHF
TGCGCCAGCAGCCCCGGGTGGGTACTGCATAATTCACCCCTCCACTTT
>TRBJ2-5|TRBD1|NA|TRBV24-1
CATSDFGTGGETQYF
TGTGCCACCAGTGATTTTGGGACAGGAGGAGAGACCCAGTACTTC
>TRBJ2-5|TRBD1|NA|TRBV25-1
CASSAPGQSQETQYF
TGTGCCAGCAGTGCCCCGGGACAGTCTCAAGAGACCCAGTACTTC
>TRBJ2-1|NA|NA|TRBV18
CASSPLDEGGEQFF
TGTGCCAGCTCACCATTGGATGAAGGCGGGGAGCAGTTCTTC
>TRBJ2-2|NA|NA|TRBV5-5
CASSSDGIGELFF
TGTGCCAGCAGCTCAGACGGGATCGGGGAGCTGTTTTTT
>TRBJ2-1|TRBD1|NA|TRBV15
CATSRNRGDGSHNEQFF
TGTGCCACCAGCAGAAACAGGGGAGACGGCTCCCACAATGAGCAGTTCTTC
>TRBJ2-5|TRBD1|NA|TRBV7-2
CASTVTGGEGTQYF
TGTGCCAGCACCGTGACAGGGGGCGAGGGGACCCAGTACTTC
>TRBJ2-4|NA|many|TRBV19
CASSIGSAGVQYF
TGTGCCAGTAGTATAGGCTCCGCAGGGGTTCAGTACTTC
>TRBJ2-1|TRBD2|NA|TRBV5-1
CASSLEPGPWGLAGGSTYNEQFF
TGCGCCAGCAGCTTAGAACCGGGACCCTGGGGACTAGCGGGAGGGTCGACCTACAATGAGCAGTTCTTC
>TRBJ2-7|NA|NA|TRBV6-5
CASSLGQQFGEQYF
TGTGCCAGCAGCCTAGGACAGCAGTTTGGCGAGCAGTACTTC
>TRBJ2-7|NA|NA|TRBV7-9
CASSPRQGTYEQYF
TGTGCCAGCAGTCCCAGGCAGGGCACCTACGAGCAGTACTTC
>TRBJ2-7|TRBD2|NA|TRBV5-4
CASSPTLAGGYEQYF
TGTGCCAGCAGCCCAACCCTAGCGGGAGGCTACGAGCAGTACTTC
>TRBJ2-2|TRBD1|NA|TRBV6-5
CASRWDRQTGELFF
TGTGCCAGCAGGTGGGACAGGCAAACCGGGGAGCTGTTTTTT
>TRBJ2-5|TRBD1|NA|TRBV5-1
CASSLVVGSGGLETQYF
TGCGCCAGCAGCTTGGTGGTGGGGTCAGGGGGCTTGGAGACCCAGTACTTC
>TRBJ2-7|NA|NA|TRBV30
CAWSLGGPPDEQYF
TGTGCCTGGAGTCTAGGCGGCCCCCCAGACGAGCAGTACTTC
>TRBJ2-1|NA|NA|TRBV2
CASSFSGQNEQFF
TGTGCCAGCAGTTTTAGCGGACAAAATGAGCAGTTCTTC
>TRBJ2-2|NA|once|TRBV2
CASSETQNTGELFF
TGTGCCAGCAGTGAAACACAGAACACCGGGGAGCTGTTTTTT
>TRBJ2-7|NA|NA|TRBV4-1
CASSQSVSREQYF
TGCGCCAGCAGCCAAAGCGTTTCTCGAGAGCAGTACTTC
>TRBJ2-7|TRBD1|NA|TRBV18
CASSPRTGGLSYEQYF
TGTGCCAGCTCACCACGGACAGGGGGCTTGAGCTACGAGCAGTACTTC
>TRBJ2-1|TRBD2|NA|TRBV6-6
CASSPGRQRGSGRTTYNEQFF
TGTGCCAGCAGTCCCGGCCGGCAGCGCGGCAGCGGGAGGACGACCTACAATGAGCAGTTCTTC
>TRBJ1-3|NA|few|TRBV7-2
CASSLAPPGLRGGNTIYF
TGTGCCAGCAGCTTAGCCCCTCCCGGGCTCCGGGGGGGAAACACCATATATTTT
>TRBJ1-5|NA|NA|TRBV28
CASSLWGRGSNQPQHF
TGTGCCAGCAGTTTATGGGGCAGGGGAAGCAATCAGCCCCAGCATTTT
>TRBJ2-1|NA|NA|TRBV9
CASSVAGNSYNEQFF
TGTGCCAGCAGCGTAGCGGGAAACTCCTACAATGAGCAGTTCTTC
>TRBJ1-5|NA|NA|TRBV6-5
CASSFTGLSQPQHF
TGTGCCAGCAGTTTCACAGGGCTCAGTCAGCCCCAGCATTTT
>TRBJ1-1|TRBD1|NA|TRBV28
CASITGVPTEAFF
TGTGCCAGCATTACAGGGGTCCCAACTGAAGCTTTCTTT
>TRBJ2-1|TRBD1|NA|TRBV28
CASSLFSRGQSYNEQFF
TGTGCCAGCAGTTTATTCTCCAGGGGGCAATCCTACAATGAGCAGTTCTTC
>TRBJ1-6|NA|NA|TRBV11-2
CASSGDGGILLHF
TGTGCCAGCAGCGGGGACGGGGGAATTCTCCTCCACTTT
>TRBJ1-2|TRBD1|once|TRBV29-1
CSVTTGANYGYTF
TGCAGCGTGACCACAGGGGCTAACTATGGCTACACCTTC
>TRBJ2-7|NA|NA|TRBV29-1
CSVDLENSYEQYF
TGCAGCGTTGATCTAGAAAACTCCTACGAGCAGTACTTC
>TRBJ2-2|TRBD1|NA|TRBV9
CASSQLGQANTGELFF
TGTGCCAGCAGCCAACTCGGACAGGCGAACACCGGGGAGCTGTTTTTT
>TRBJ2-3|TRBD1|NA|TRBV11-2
CASSPGTDSTDTQYF
TGTGCCAGCAGCCCCGGGACAGATAGCACAGATACGCAGTATTTT
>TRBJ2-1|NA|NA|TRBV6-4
CASSVMSGTTLNEQFF
TGTGCCAGCAGTGTTATGAGCGGTACAACTTTGAATGAGCAGTTCTTC
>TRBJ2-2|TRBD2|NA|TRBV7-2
CASSLLAGVPTGELFF
TGTGCCAGCAGCTTGTTGGCGGGAGTCCCCACCGGGGAGCTGTTTTTT
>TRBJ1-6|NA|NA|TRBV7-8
CASSLGQSDSPLHF
TGTGCCAGCAGCTTAGGCCAGTCAGATTCACCCCTCCACTTT
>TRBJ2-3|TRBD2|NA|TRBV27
CASSLSGGLRTSGRGADTQYF
TGTGCCAGCAGTTTATCAGGGGGCCTTAGGACTAGCGGGAGAGGTGCAGATACGCAGTATTTT
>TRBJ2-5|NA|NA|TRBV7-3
CASSPQGGETQYF
TGTGCCAGCAGCCCCCAGGGGGGCGAGACCCAGTACTTC
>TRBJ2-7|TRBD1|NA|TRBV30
CAWASGQGFYEQYF
TGTGCCTGGGCCTCCGGACAGGGTTTTTACGAGCAGTACTTC